This TCR beta chain was captured in a study of shared clonotypes between healthy human individuals. Study observations and caveats: It was anticipated that sequencing depth would influence how many clonotypes donors shared. What rarefaction showed was incomplete sorted-subset sequencing despite large depth.

In the source study's methods: ImmunoSEQ output held junction-only sequences without quality scores, so filtering differed. Some clones are missing from TCRdb's copy, which holds only in-frame ones; the method was immunoSEQ multiplex PCR. D and trimming come from the DNA, and the V and J calls and clone size come from that table. Among around 1.6 million clones listed, approximately 98% were seen once. Of note for this clone: Its antigen is not identified.

V lost 1 base and J 5 bases, leaving 12 bases between the germline ends. The CDR3 extends over 15 amino acids. Germline V lookup: CDR1 LNHNV, CDR2 YYDKDF (reference sequence). This TCR derives from a man aged 25-45 years in good health. V usage is TRBV15 and J usage is TRBJ2-1; D not resolved. The sample was naive CD4+ T cells sorted from blood. Subset described: CD45RA+ positively selected. The CDR3 bases are TGTGCCACCAGCAGAGTAGGGCTAACCGACAATGAGCAGTTCTTC. It specifies CATSRVGLTDNEQFF.